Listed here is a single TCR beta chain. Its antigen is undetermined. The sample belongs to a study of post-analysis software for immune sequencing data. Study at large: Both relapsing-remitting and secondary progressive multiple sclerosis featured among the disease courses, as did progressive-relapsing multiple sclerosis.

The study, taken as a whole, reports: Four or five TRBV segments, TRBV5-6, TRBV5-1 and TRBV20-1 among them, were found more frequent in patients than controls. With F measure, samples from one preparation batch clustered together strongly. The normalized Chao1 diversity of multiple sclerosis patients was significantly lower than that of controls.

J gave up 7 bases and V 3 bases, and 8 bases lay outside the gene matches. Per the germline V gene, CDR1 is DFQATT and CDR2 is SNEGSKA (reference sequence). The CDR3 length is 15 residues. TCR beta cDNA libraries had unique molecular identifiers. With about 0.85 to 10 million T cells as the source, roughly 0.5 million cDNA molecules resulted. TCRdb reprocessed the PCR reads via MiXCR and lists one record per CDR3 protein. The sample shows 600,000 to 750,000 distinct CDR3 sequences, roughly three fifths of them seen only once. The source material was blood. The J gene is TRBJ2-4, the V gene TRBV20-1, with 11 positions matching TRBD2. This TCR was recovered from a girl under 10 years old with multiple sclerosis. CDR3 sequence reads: CSARTTSGSENIQYF. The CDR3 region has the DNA TGCAGTGCTAGGACTACTAGCGGGAGCGAGAACATTCAGTACTTC.